These T cell receptor beta chains were read from a single sample in a study of radiotherapy plus CTLA-4 blockade in lung cancer. Only in-frame clones appear in the TCRdb table, and some are missing; sequencing was by immunoSEQ multiplex PCR. The table shows about 38,000 clones, with approximately 83% occurring only once. The material sequenced was peripheral blood, taken from a patient treated with radiotherapy plus ipilimumab. These receptors all come from a human donor with non-small cell lung cancer whose response to radiotherapy plus ipilimumab could not be evaluated. The CDR3 runs from the conserved cysteine through the conserved F or W. Fields, in order: V gene, clone size, J gene, D gene, CDR3 protein, CDR3 DNA. A D gene is named only where the DNA matches it firmly. Clone sizes are given selectively: once, few, many, or a class where the clone is expanded.

v_gene: TRBV5-4; abundance: .; j_gene: TRBJ1-6; d_gene: .; CDR3aa: CASSLDTSVNSPLHF; CDR3nt: TGTGCCAGCAGCTTGGATACGTCGGTAAATTCACCCCTCCACTTT
v_gene: TRBV11-2; abundance: .; j_gene: TRBJ2-7; d_gene: TRBD1; CDR3aa: CASSLRQGRHEQYF; CDR3nt: TGTGCCAGCAGCCTCCGACAGGGGCGGCACGAGCAGTACTTC
v_gene: TRBV20-1; abundance: .; j_gene: TRBJ2-5; d_gene: .; CDR3aa: CSAGRSETQYF; CDR3nt: TGCAGCGCGGGAAGGTCGGAGACCCAGTACTTC
v_gene: TRBV7-9; abundance: .; j_gene: TRBJ2-7; d_gene: .; CDR3aa: CASSLSEHYEQYF; CDR3nt: TGTGCCAGCAGCTTATCAGAACACTACGAGCAGTACTTC
v_gene: TRBV4-3; abundance: .; j_gene: TRBJ1-5; d_gene: TRBD1; CDR3aa: CASSQTTGNNQPQHF; CDR3nt: TGCGCCAGCAGCCAGACGACAGGGAACAATCAGCCCCAGCATTTT
v_gene: TRBV18; abundance: .; j_gene: TRBJ2-3; d_gene: TRBD1; CDR3aa: CASSPSIPGQGQDTQYF; CDR3nt: TGTGCCAGCTCACCTAGCATTCCGGGACAGGGTCAAGATACGCAGTATTTT
v_gene: TRBV15; abundance: once; j_gene: TRBJ2-7; d_gene: .; CDR3aa: CATSRNPGAYEQYF; CDR3nt: TGTGCCACCAGCAGAAATCCCGGGGCCTACGAGCAGTACTTC
v_gene: TRBV7-9; abundance: .; j_gene: TRBJ2-2; d_gene: TRBD2; CDR3aa: CASRSGGANTGELFF; CDR3nt: TGTGCCAGCAGGTCCGGGGGGGCGAACACCGGGGAGCTGTTTTTT
v_gene: TRBV28; abundance: once; j_gene: TRBJ1-1; d_gene: TRBD1; CDR3aa: CASRLQGTARAEAFF; CDR3nt: TGTGCCAGCAGGCTACAGGGGACGGCGAGGGCTGAAGCTTTCTTT
v_gene: TRBV19; abundance: .; j_gene: TRBJ2-7; d_gene: TRBD2; CDR3aa: CASSIGGGKTYEQYF; CDR3nt: TGTGCCAGTAGTATAGGGGGGGGGAAAACCTACGAGCAGTACTTC
v_gene: TRBV9; abundance: .; j_gene: TRBJ1-4; d_gene: .; CDR3aa: CASSGPTNEKLFF; CDR3nt: TGTGCCAGCAGTGGCCCAACTAATGAAAAACTGTTTTTT